The present entry profiles one TCR beta chain with its context. This entry comes from a study of blood T cell repertoires in COVID-19. The CDR3 has 14 amino acids. V lost 1 base and J lost 4; bases outside the gene matches: 4. CDR1 is SGHNT and CDR2 is YYREEE in the germline V gene (reference sequence). The assay was immunoSEQ multiplex PCR, and TCRdb's table has in-frame clones only and misses some. Of 350,000 to 400,000 clones listed, around nine tenths are singletons. Sample: peripheral blood. This clonotype was sampled from a woman between 55 and 75 years old with COVID-19, enrolled during active disease. The chain carries TRBV5-4 and TRBJ1-2; 7 positions match TRBD1. The CDR3 loop is CASSLLTGVYGYTF. CDR3 DNA: TGTGCCAGCAGCTTGCTAACAGGGGTCTATGGCTACACCTTC.